The 8 T cell receptor beta chains reported below all come from one sample, sequenced in a study of cytomegalovirus exposure and HLA in healthy donors. Profiled with immunoSEQ multiplex PCR; TCRdb holds only in-frame clones, not every one. Of around 300,000 clones listed, roughly 90% are singletons. Sequenced input: PBMCs. The origin of the receptors is a woman aged 18-35 years in good health and CMV-seronegative.

The chain couples TRBV7-6 to TRBJ2-7; 7 nucleotides agree with TRBD2. J lost 5 bases, V lost 3 bases, and 1 base had no gene match. The CDR3 is 12 residues long. The germline V gene has CDR1 SGHVS and CDR2 FNYEAQ. The CDR3 DNA is TGTGCCAGCAGCTTGGGAGGGGACGAGCAGTACTTC. Its protein is CASSLGGDEQYF.

This clone was seen once. This chain links TRBV9 with TRBJ2-1, with D uncertain. CDR1 is SGDLS, CDR2 YYNGEE, per germline. This CDR3 comprises 13 residues. Trimming stripped 4 bases from V and 6 bases from J, with 11 bases between. The CDR3 reads CASSNRLPNEQFF. CDR3 DNA: TGTGCCAGCAGCAACCGACTCCCCAATGAGCAGTTCTTC. The complete variable domain, with remaining parts taken from reference TRBV9 and TRBJ2-1, reads DSGVTQTPKHLITATGQRVTLRCSPRSGDLSVYWYQQSLDQGLQFLIQYYNGEERAKGNILERFSAQQFPDLHSELNLSSLELGDSALYFCASSNRLPNEQFFGPGTRLTVL.

This chain connects TRBV7-2 to TRBJ2-1; TRBD2 agrees at 13 bases. Germline CDR1 is SGHTA and CDR2 is FQGNSA. The CDR3 extends over 17 amino acids. J gave up 7 bases and V 2 bases, and 8 bases lay outside the gene matches. In nucleotides, the CDR3 is TGTGCCAGCAGCTTATCGGGGGGGACTAGCGGGAATAATGAGCAGTTCTTC. Translated: CASSLSGGTSGNNEQFF.

This clone was seen only once. The chain combines TRBV9 with TRBJ1-3; 9 bases line up with TRBD1. Germline V gene data show CDR1 as SGDLS and CDR2 as YYNGEE. The CDR3 runs to 16 residues. V lost 0 bases to trimming and J lost 4 bases; unmatched junction nucleotides: 5. The CDR3, as DNA: TGTGCCAGCAGCGTAGACGGGACAGGGAAGGGAAACACCATATATTTT. Translating gives CASSVDGTGKGNTIYF.

This clone was seen a single time. This rearrangement joins TRBV10-3 to TRBJ1-6; 7 bases align to TRBD1. The CDR3 loop spans 17 amino acids. The germline V gene has CDR1 ENHRY and CDR2 SYGVKD. Trimming removed 3 bases from V and 7 bases from J; junction bases left unmatched: 12. The CDR3 loop reads CAISDQTLTGVNSPLHF. Here the CDR3 DNA reads TGTGCCATCAGTGACCAGACACTTACAGGGGTCAATTCACCCCTCCACTTT.

The rearrangement joins TRBV28 to TRBJ2-7; D is perhaps TRBD1 (7 bases). V gave up 4 bases and J gave up 0 bases, with 16 bases separating them. Looked up from germline, CDR1 is MDHEN and CDR2 is SYDVKM. The CDR3 is 16 residues long. The DNA of the CDR3 is TGTGCCAGCAGTTCCCAGGGGGGCGTACGCTCCTACGAGCAGTACTTC. Amino acid sequence: CASSSQGGVRSYEQYF. Complete variable domain (other parts from reference TRBV28 and TRBJ2-7): DVKVTQSSRYLVKRTGEKVFLECVQDMDHENMFWYRQDPGLGLRLIYFSYDVKMKEKGDIPEGYSVSREKKERFSLILESASTNQTSMYLCASSSQGGVRSYEQYFGPGTRLTVT.

This clone came up once. V gene TRBV2 combines with J gene TRBJ2-7; 8 bases map to TRBD1. This CDR3 is built from 14 residues. The V gene end was trimmed by 6 bases and the J gene end by 3 bases; junction bases not matched to a gene: 7. Germline V lookup: CDR1 SNHLY, CDR2 FYNNEI. In DNA, the CDR3 is TGTGCCAGCAGCGCTCAGGGGGCTGTCTACGAGCAGTACTTC. Its translation: CASSAQGAVYEQYF.

V is TRBV29-1 and J is TRBJ1-2; 7 bases line up with TRBD1. Looked up from germline, CDR1 is SQVTM and CDR2 is ANQGSEA. After removal of 0 bases from V and 4 bases from J, the junction contained 5 bases not matched to a gene. The CDR3 is 14 residues long. CDR3 region: CSVEETGMRYGYTF. The CDR3 DNA reads as TGCAGCGTTGAAGAGACAGGGATGCGCTATGGCTACACCTTC.